These 32 T cell receptor beta chains originate from one sample sequenced in a study of CD8 T cells in Susac syndrome. The authors reverse transcribed about 0.5 to 1 ug RNA with random hexamers. TCRdb reprocessed the immunoSEQ multiplex PCR reads with MiXCR, giving one entry per CDR3 protein. The table records some 260,000 distinct CDR3 sequences, about 85% of them present only once. The source material was CD8+ T cells from PBMCs. Every receptor here comes from a human donor with multiple sclerosis.

CDR3 protein: CASSQQGLLYEQYF. Written as DNA, the CDR3 is TGTGCCAGCAGCCAGCAGGGACTCCTCTACGAGCAGTACTTC. The chain uses TRBV27 and TRBJ2-7; maybe TRBD2 (6 bases). With 6 bases removed from V and 3 bases from J, the gap between germline ends came to 15 bases. From germline, CDR1 is MNHEY and CDR2 SMNVEV (reference sequence). The CDR3 loop spans 14 amino acids.

V usage is TRBV29-1 and J usage is TRBJ2-4; no reliable D call. V gave up 2 bases and J gave up 4 bases, with 9 bases separating them. Germline V gene sequence: CDR1 SQVTM, CDR2 ANQGSEA. The CDR3 is 13 residues long. CDR3 bases: TGCAGCGTTGAACTACGAAAAAAAAACATTCAGTACTTC. Its translation is CSVELRKKNIQYF.

This rearrangement joins TRBV7-9 to TRBJ2-2; 8 positions match TRBD1. Germline V CDR1 and CDR2: SEHNR, FQNEAQ (reference sequence). V was clipped by 7 bases and J by 4 bases; unmatched bases: 8. This CDR3 comprises 15 residues. The DNA of the CDR3 is TGTGCCAGCACAACAACCAGGGGGCGCACCGGGGAGCTGTTTTTT. Its protein product is CASTTTRGRTGELFF. Together with reference TRBV7-9 and TRBJ2-2, the CDR3 gives the full variable domain: DTGVSQNPRHKITKRGQNVTFRCDPISEHNRLYWYRQTLGQGPEFLTYFQNEAQLEKSRLLSDRFSAERPKGSFSTLEIQRTEQGDSAMYLCASTTTRGRTGELFFGEGSRLTVL.

This chain uses TRBV7-3 with TRBJ1-2; 8 bases are a match to TRBD1. The CDR3 spans 13 residues. CDR1 SGHTA and CDR2 FQGTGA come from the germline V gene. Trimming took 5 bases from V and 8 from J; bases not matched to a gene: 7. Here the CDR3 DNA reads TGTGCCAGCAGCGAATCAGGGGGCGGAGGCTACACCTTC. This encodes CASSESGGGGYTF. The complete variable domain, with remaining parts taken from reference TRBV7-3 and TRBJ1-2, reads GAGVSQTPSNKVTEKGKYVELRCDPISGHTALYWYRQSLGQGPEFLIYFQGTGAADDSGLPNDRFFAVRPEGSVSTLKIQRTERGDSAVYLCASSESGGGGYTFGSGTRLTVV.

This rearrangement joins TRBV7-9 to TRBJ2-1, with 8 bases fitting TRBD2. The germline V gene encodes CDR1 SEHNR and CDR2 FQNEAQ (reference sequence). The trim removed 6 bases at V and 2 bases at J, leaving 6 bases unmatched. The CDR3 covers 15 residues. The CDR3: CASRPPGLAYNEQFF. The CDR3 nucleotides read TGTGCCAGCAGGCCACCGGGACTAGCCTACAATGAGCAGTTCTTC.

The J gene is TRBJ2-1, the V gene TRBV29-1; 14 nucleotides line up with TRBD2. Germline V gives CDR1 SQVTM, CDR2 ANQGSEA. The trim removed 7 bases at V and 3 bases at J, leaving 2 bases unmatched. This CDR3 contains 14 residues. CDR3 sequence reads: CSEGTSGSYNEQFF. The CDR3 region has the DNA TGCAGCGAAGGGACTAGCGGGAGCTACAATGAGCAGTTCTTC.

CDR3 loop: CASTIFKGRGGYTF. CDR3 coding DNA: TGTGCCAGCACCATCTTTAAAGGTCGGGGCGGCTACACCTTC. The V call is TRBV7-8, the J call TRBJ1-2, with D perhaps TRBD1 (5 bases). The CDR3 covers 14 residues. Trimming cost V 7 bases and J 8 bases, with 20 bases left between them. Germline CDR1 and CDR2: SGHVS and FQNEAQ.

The chain carries TRBV27 and TRBJ2-3; D may match TRBD1 or TRBD2 (5 bases each). CDR1 MNHEY and CDR2 SMNVEV come from the germline V gene (reference sequence). V lost 4 bases, J lost 4 bases, and 15 bases lay in between. The CDR3 spans 15 residues. In nucleotides, the CDR3 is TGTGCCAGCAGTTCGAGGAGCTTGGGACCAGATACGCAGTATTTT. Its translation is CASSSRSLGPDTQYF.

The J gene is TRBJ2-7, the V gene TRBV28, with D possibly matching TRBD1 (6 bases). CDR1 MDHEN and CDR2 SYDVKM come from the germline V gene. V was cut by 6 bases and J by 3 bases, with 18 bases left in between. The CDR3 is 15 amino acids. The CDR3 region is CASRSTRGGFYEQYF. DNA of the CDR3: TGTGCCAGCAGATCCACCAGGGGTGGTTTCTACGAGCAGTACTTC.

V is TRBV10-2 and J is TRBJ2-7; no firm D call. The CDR3 runs to 12 residues. CDR1 and CDR2 (germline): WSHSY, SAAADI. Trimming removed 3 bases at V and 2 bases at J, with 5 bases between. The CDR3 protein is CASSDGPYEQYF. DNA for the CDR3: TGCGCCAGCAGTGACGGCCCCTACGAGCAGTACTTC.

The chain joins TRBV7-2 to TRBJ2-7, with D unclear. Trimming stripped 4 bases from V and 4 bases from J, with 14 bases between. The CDR3 spans 14 residues. In germline, CDR1 is SGHTA, CDR2 FQGNSA. The CDR3 region is CASSSWAASYEQYF. The DNA of the CDR3 is TGTGCCAGCAGCTCCTGGGCGGCTTCTTACGAGCAGTACTTC.

The chain employs TRBV24-1 and TRBJ2-3, with TRBD2 as a possible D gene (6 bases). Deletions cut 5 bases from V and 3 bases from J, with 17 bases between. This CDR3 has 16 residues. Germline CDR1 and CDR2: KGHDR and SFDVKD. CDR3 bases: TGTGCCACCAGTGCCGTGGGCGGGATGGATACAGATACGCAGTATTTT. It yields the protein CATSAVGGMDTDTQYF.

The chain joins TRBV7-2 to TRBJ2-6; maybe TRBD1 (7 bases). Trimming took 2 bases from V and 0 from J, leaving 17 bases between them. The CDR3 sequence is 19 residues long. The V gene's germline CDR1 is SGHTA and CDR2 FQGNSA. The CDR3: CASSLPEGQRNSGANVLTF. CDR3 bases: TGTGCCAGCAGCTTACCGGAGGGACAGCGTAACTCTGGGGCCAACGTCCTGACTTTC. The variable domain in full, with the rest retrieved from reference TRBV7-2 and TRBJ2-6, is GAGVSQSPSNKVTEKGKDVELRCDPISGHTALYWYRQSLGQGLEFLIYFQGNSAPDKSGLPSDRFSAERTGGSVSTLTIQRTQQEDSAVYLCASSLPEGQRNSGANVLTFGAGSRLTVL.

The genes are TRBV2 and TRBJ1-2; D is uncertain. Trimming cost V 4 bases and J 0 bases, with 9 bases left between them. This CDR3 has 14 residues. CDR1 is SNHLY and CDR2 is FYNNEI in the germline V gene. CDR3: CASSAPAANYGYTF. CDR3 DNA sequence: TGTGCCAGCAGTGCCCCTGCGGCTAACTATGGCTACACCTTC. Looking up the rest from reference TRBV2 and TRBJ1-2 gives the full variable domain: EPEVTQTPSHQVTQMGQEVILRCVPISNHLYFYWYRQILGQKVEFLVSFYNNEISEKSEIFDDQFSVERPDGSNFTLKIRSTKLEDSAMYFCASSAPAANYGYTFGSGTRLTVV.

Note on this clonotype: One end of the junction varies from germline; a read error may be responsible. CDR3 nucleotide sequence: TGTGCCAGCAGGAGACAGGGGACGACTGAAGCTTCCTTT. It yields the protein CASRRQGTTEASF. The gene calls are TRBV27 and TRBJ1-1, with TRBD1 matching 8 bases. Germline V CDR1 and CDR2: MNHEY, SMNVEV (reference sequence). This CDR3 has 13 residues.

V and J are TRBV29-1 and TRBJ2-1; TRBD2 is a possible D gene (6 bases). Trimming pared 7 bases from V and 4 bases from J, leaving 17 bases between. Per germline, CDR1 SQVTM and CDR2 ANQGSEA. This CDR3 contains 14 residues. The CDR3, as DNA: TGCAGCGCGGGACGGGAGTCGGGATACAATGAGCAGTTCTTC. Protein sequence: CSAGRESGYNEQFF.

V is TRBV20-1 and J is TRBJ2-7; D gene uncertain. The V gene lost 0 bases and the J gene lost 2 bases, with 11 bases spanning the gap. The CDR3 covers 14 residues. CDR1 is DFQATT, CDR2 SNEGSKA, per germline (reference sequence). This CDR3 reads CSARDPAGAYEQYF. Written as DNA, the CDR3 is TGCAGTGCTAGAGATCCGGCAGGAGCCTACGAGCAGTACTTC.

V usage is TRBV29-1 and J usage is TRBJ2-7; TRBD1 matches 7 bases. The CDR3 contains 13 residues. The ends lost 8 bases at V and 5 bases at J; junction bases unmatched: 12. Germline loops: CDR1 SQVTM, CDR2 ANQGSEA. This CDR3 reads CSISPGQRNEQYF. CDR3 DNA sequence: TGCAGCATCTCGCCGGGACAGAGGAACGAGCAGTACTTC.

This clonotype appeared once. The chain uses TRBV27 and TRBJ2-7; 7 bases align to TRBD2. V lost 0 bases to trimming and J lost 2 bases; unmatched junction nucleotides: 4. Germline V lookup: CDR1 MNHEY, CDR2 SMNVEV (reference sequence). The CDR3 has 15 residues. CDR3 sequence (DNA): TGTGCCAGCAGTTTATCGTCGGGAGGAGCCTACGAGCAGTACTTC. Encoded protein: CASSLSSGGAYEQYF.

CDR3 sequence: CASRDARETQYF. The CDR3 DNA sequence: TGTGCCAGCAGGGATGCAAGAGAGACCCAGTACTTC. This sequence joins TRBV2 and TRBJ2-5; no clear D. CDR3 length equals 12 residues. The germline gives CDR1 SNHLY, CDR2 FYNNEI. The V gene lost 6 bases and the J gene lost 4 bases, with 9 bases spanning the gap.

The chain recombines TRBV29-1 with TRBJ2-7; 11 positions agree with TRBD2. Germline trimming cut 2 bases from V and 0 bases from J; bases unmatched to any gene: 6. The germline V gene has CDR1 SQVTM and CDR2 ANQGSEA. The CDR3 loop spans 16 amino acids. CDR3 protein: CSVEWFLAGGSYEQYF. DNA of the CDR3: TGCAGCGTTGAATGGTTTCTAGCGGGGGGCTCCTACGAGCAGTACTTC.

This clonotype has just a few counts. CDR3: CSARGHPPNTGELFF. The DNA for the CDR3 is TGCAGTGCTAGAGGCCACCCTCCGAACACCGGGGAGCTGTTTTTT. The chain employs TRBV20-1 and TRBJ2-2; D not certain. This CDR3 contains 15 residues. V lost 1 base to trimming and J lost 0 bases, with 9 bases between them. The V gene's germline CDR1 is DFQATT and CDR2 SNEGSKA (reference sequence).

The chain uses TRBV28 and TRBJ2-3, with D possibly matching TRBD1 (6 bases). From germline, CDR1 is MDHEN and CDR2 SYDVKM. This CDR3 is built from 14 residues. V lost 5 bases, J lost 0 bases, and 9 bases lay in between. The CDR3 DNA reads as TGTGCCAGCAGTGGGACACCAAGCACAGATACGCAGTATTTT. Its translation: CASSGTPSTDTQYF.

The chain links TRBV6-5 to TRBJ2-5; D gene ambiguous. Germline CDR1 reads MNHEY; CDR2 reads SVGAGI. Trimming removed 2 bases at V and 5 bases at J, with 21 bases between. This CDR3 is built from 17 residues. CDR3 sequence reads: CASSYLLGLSQGETQYF. In DNA form, the CDR3 reads TGTGCCAGCAGTTACCTTCTCGGCCTTTCTCAAGGGGAGACCCAGTACTTC.

This sequence joins TRBV20-1 and TRBJ1-2, with D perhaps matching TRBD1 (5 bases). This CDR3 comprises 15 residues. Trimming removed 0 bases at V and 0 bases at J, with 11 bases between. Looked up from germline, CDR1 is DFQATT and CDR2 is SNEGSKA (reference sequence). The CDR3 coding sequence is TGCAGTGCTAGAGATAAGCACAGGCCTAACTATGGCTACACCTTC. Translating gives CSARDKHRPNYGYTF.

This chain connects TRBV20-1 to TRBJ2-7; D is ambiguous. The CDR3 consists of 13 residues. Germline lookup yields CDR1 DFQATT and CDR2 SNEGSKA (reference sequence). Deletions cut 1 base from V and 0 bases from J, with 7 bases between. The CDR3, as DNA: TGCAGTGCTAGAGTGGCTATCTCCTACGAGCAGTACTTC. Translation: CSARVAISYEQYF.

The gene calls are TRBV5-1 and TRBJ2-5, with 15 positions matching TRBD2. This CDR3 has 17 amino acids. J was trimmed by 2 bases and V by 4 bases; bases with no gene match: 6. Germline V CDR1 and CDR2: SGHRS, YFSETQ. The CDR3 sequence is CASSAPGLAGGQETQYF. The CDR3 region has the DNA TGCGCCAGCAGCGCGCCGGGACTAGCGGGAGGACAAGAGACCCAGTACTTC.

The chain links TRBV27 to TRBJ1-5, with unresolved D. CDR1 and CDR2 from the germline V gene are MNHEY and SMNVEV (reference sequence). The CDR3 has 13 residues. V lost 6 bases, J lost 4 bases, and 10 bases lay in between. The CDR3 nucleotides read TGTGCCAGCAGAAAAGGGCGGAATCAGCCCCAGCATTTT. It encodes CASRKGRNQPQHF.

The V call is TRBV12-3 or TRBV12-4, the J call TRBJ2-1; no clear D gene. The CDR3 covers 14 residues. Deletions cut 2 bases from V and 5 bases from J, with 10 bases between. The chain's CDR3 is CASSLRSNHNEQFF. As DNA, the CDR3 is TGTGCCAGCAGTTTAAGGAGCAACCACAATGAGCAGTTCTTC.

This clonotype was seen only once. The V gene is TRBV7-9, the J gene TRBJ2-2; D remains unclear. V lost 4 bases, J lost 6 bases, and 9 bases lay in between. Germline assignment: CDR1 SEHNR and CDR2 FQNEAQ (reference sequence). This CDR3 has 13 amino acids. The CDR3: CASSSRPAGELFF. CDR3 bases: TGTGCCAGCAGCTCCCGCCCGGCCGGGGAGCTGTTTTTT.

As DNA, the CDR3 is TGCGCCAGCAGACAACAGACAACTAATGAAAAACTGTTTTTT. This encodes CASRQQTTNEKLFF. The genes are TRBV4-1 and TRBJ1-4, with D uncertain. In germline, CDR1 is MGHRA, CDR2 YSYEKL. This CDR3 has 14 amino acids. V lost 6 bases, J lost 0 bases, and 8 bases lay in between.

The rearrangement links TRBV2 to TRBJ1-1, with a weak D call TRBD1 (5 bases). The V gene's germline CDR1 is SNHLY and CDR2 FYNNEI. This CDR3 region has 10 residues. V was shortened by 4 bases and J by 10 bases, with 7 bases between the two germline ends. The CDR3 reads CASSGQGAFF. DNA of the CDR3: TGTGCCAGCAGTGGGCAGGGAGCTTTCTTT.